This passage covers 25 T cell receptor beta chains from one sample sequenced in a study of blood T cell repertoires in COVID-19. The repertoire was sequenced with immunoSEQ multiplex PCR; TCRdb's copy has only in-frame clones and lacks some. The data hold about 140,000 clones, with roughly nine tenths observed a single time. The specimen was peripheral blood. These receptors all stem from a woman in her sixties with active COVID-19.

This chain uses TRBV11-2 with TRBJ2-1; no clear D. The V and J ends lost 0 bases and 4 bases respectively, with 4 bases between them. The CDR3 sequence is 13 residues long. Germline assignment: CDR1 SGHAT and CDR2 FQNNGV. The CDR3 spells CASSLEQYNEQFF. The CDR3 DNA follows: TGTGCCAGCAGCTTAGAACAGTACAATGAGCAGTTCTTC.

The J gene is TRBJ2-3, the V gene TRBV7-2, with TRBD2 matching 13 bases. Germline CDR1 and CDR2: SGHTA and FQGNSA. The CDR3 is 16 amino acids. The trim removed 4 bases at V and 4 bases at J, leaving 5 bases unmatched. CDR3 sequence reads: CASSSRLAGGPDTQYF. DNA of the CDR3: TGTGCCAGCAGCTCCAGACTAGCGGGGGGCCCAGATACGCAGTATTTT.

The CDR3 nucleotides are TGTGCCAGCAGTCACCGGCAGGGGGGTTCCTACGAGCAGTACTTC. Its translation is CASSHRQGGSYEQYF. This chain links TRBV6-5 with TRBJ2-7; D perhaps matches TRBD1 (7 bases). This CDR3 is built from 15 residues. Trimming removed 5 bases at V and 1 base at J, with 15 bases between. The germline gives CDR1 MNHEY, CDR2 SVGAGI.

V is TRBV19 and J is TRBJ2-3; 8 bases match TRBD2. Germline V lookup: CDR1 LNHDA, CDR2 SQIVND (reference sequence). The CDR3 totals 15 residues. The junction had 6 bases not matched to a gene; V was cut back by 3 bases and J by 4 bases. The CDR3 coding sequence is TGTGCCAGTAGTATCCAGCGGGAGACCGCAGATACGCAGTATTTT. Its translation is CASSIQRETADTQYF. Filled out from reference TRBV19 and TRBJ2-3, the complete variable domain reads DGGITQSPKYLFRKEGQNVTLSCEQNLNHDAMYWYRQDPGQGLRLIYYSQIVNDFQKGDIAEGYSVSREKKESFPLTVTSAQKNPTAFYLCASSIQRETADTQYFGPGTRLTVL.

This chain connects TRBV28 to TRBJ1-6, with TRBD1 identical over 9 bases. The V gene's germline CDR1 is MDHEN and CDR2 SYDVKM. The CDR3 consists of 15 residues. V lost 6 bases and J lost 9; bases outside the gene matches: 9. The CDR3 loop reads CASSYLGTGLSPLHF. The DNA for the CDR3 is TGTGCCAGCAGCTACCTCGGGACAGGGCTTTCACCCCTCCACTTT.

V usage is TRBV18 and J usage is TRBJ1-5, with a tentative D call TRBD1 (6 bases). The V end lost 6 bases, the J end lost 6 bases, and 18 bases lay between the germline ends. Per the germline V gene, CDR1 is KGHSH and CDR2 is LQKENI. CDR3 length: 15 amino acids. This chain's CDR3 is CASSRVGGAGQPQHF. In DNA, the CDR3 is TGTGCCAGCTCCCGGGTTGGGGGCGCCGGTCAGCCCCAGCATTTT.

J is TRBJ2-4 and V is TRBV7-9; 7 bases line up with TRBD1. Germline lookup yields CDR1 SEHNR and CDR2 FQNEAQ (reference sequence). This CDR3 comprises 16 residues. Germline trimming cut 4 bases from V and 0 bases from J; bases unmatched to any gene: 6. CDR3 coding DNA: TGTGCCAGCAGCTACGCCGGGACAGTAGCCAAAAACATTCAGTACTTC. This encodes CASSYAGTVAKNIQYF.

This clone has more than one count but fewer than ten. Written as DNA, the CDR3 is TGCGCCAGCAGCCCCTCCCCACTAGCGGGACCCTACAATGAGCAGTTCTTC. Amino acids: CASSPSPLAGPYNEQFF. The J gene is TRBJ2-1, the V gene TRBV5-1, with TRBD2 matching over 10 bases. Germline V lookup: CDR1 SGHRS, CDR2 YFSETQ. The CDR3 extends over 17 amino acids. J gave up 2 bases and V 4 bases, and 9 bases lay outside the gene matches.

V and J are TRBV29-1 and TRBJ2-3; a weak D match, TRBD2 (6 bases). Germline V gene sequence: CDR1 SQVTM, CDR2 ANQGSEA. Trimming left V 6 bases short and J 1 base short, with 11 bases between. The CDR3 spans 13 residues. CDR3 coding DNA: TGCAGCGTCTTAGCGGAACGCACAGATACGCAGTATTTT. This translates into CSVLAERTDTQYF.

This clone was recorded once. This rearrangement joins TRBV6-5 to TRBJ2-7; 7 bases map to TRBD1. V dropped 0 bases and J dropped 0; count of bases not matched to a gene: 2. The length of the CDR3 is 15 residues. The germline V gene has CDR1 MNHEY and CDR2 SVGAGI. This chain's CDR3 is CASSYSRQGSYEQYF. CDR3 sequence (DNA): TGTGCCAGCAGTTACTCCCGACAGGGCTCCTACGAGCAGTACTTC.

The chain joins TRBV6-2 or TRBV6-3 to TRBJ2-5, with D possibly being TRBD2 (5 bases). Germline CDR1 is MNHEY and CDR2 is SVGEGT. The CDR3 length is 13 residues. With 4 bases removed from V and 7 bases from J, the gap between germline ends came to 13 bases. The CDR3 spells CASSFSPAGTQYF. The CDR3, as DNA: TGTGCCAGCAGTTTTAGTCCTGCGGGGACCCAGTACTTC.

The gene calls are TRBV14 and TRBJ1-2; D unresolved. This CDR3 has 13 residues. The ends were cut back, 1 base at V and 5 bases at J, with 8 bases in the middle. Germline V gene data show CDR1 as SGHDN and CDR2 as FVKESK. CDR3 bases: TGTGCCAGCAGCCAAGGAGGCGGGTATGGCTACACCTTC. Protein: CASSQGGGYGYTF.

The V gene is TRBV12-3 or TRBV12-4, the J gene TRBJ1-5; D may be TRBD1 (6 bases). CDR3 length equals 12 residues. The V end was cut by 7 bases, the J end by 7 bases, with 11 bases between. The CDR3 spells CASTSGVQPQHF. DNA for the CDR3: TGTGCCAGCACCTCAGGGGTCCAGCCCCAGCATTTT.

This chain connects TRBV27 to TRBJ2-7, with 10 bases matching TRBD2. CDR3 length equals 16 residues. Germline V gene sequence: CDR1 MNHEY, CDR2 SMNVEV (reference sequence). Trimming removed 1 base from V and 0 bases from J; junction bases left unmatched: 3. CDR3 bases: TGTGCCAGCAGTTTATATAGCGGGAGGAGCTCCTACGAGCAGTACTTC. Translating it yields CASSLYSGRSSYEQYF.

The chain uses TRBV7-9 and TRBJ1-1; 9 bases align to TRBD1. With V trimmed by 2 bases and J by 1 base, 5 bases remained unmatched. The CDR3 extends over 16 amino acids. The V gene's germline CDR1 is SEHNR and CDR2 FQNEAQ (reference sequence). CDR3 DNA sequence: TGTGCCAGCAGCTTAACCACGGACAGGGGGAACACTGAAGCTTTCTTT. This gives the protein CASSLTTDRGNTEAFF.

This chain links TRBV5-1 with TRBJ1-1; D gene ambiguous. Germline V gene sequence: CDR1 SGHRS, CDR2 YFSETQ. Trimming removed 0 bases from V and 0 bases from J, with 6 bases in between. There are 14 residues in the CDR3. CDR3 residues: CASSLASVNTEAFF. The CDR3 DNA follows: TGCGCCAGCAGCTTGGCCTCGGTGAACACTGAAGCTTTCTTT.

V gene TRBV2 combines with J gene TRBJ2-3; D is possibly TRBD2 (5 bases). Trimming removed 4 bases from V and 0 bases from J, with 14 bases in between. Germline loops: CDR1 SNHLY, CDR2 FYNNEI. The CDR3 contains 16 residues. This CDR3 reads CASSGGSERSTDTQYF. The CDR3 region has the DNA TGTGCCAGCAGTGGTGGCAGCGAGCGGAGCACAGATACGCAGTATTTT.

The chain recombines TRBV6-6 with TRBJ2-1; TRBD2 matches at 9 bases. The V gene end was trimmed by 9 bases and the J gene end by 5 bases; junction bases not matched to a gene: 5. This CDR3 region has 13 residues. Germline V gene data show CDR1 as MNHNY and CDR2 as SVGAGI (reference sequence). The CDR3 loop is CASTGLADNEQFF. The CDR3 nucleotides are TGTGCCAGTACGGGACTAGCAGACAATGAGCAGTTCTTC.

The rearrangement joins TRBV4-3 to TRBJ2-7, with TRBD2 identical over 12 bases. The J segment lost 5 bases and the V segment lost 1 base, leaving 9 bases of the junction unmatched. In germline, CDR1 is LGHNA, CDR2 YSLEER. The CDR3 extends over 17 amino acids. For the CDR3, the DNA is TGCGCCAGCAGCCAAGCGTTCCGACTAGCGGGAGTCCACGAGCAGTACTTC. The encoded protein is CASSQAFRLAGVHEQYF.

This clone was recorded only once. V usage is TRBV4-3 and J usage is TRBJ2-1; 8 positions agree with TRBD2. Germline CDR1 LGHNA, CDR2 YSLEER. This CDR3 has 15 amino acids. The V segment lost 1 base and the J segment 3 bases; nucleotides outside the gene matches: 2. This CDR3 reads CASSQGTSIYNEQFF. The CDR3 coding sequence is TGCGCCAGCAGCCAAGGGACTAGCATCTACAATGAGCAGTTCTTC.

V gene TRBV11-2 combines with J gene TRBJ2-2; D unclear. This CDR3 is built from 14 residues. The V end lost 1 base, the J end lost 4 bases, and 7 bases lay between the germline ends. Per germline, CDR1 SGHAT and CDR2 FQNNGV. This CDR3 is CASSLGLATGELFF. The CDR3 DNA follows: TGTGCCAGCAGCTTAGGACTTGCCACCGGGGAGCTGTTTTTT. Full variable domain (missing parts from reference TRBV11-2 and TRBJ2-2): EAGVAQSPRYKIIEKRQSVAFWCNPISGHATLYWYQQILGQGPKLLIQFQNNGVVDDSQLPKDRFSAERLKGVDSTLKIQPAKLEDSAVYLCASSLGLATGELFFGEGSRLTVL.

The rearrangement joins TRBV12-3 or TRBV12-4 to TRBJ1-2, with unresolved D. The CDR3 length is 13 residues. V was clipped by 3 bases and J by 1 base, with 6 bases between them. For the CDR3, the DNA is TGTGCCAGCAGTTTTCGGTATAACTATGGCTACACCTTC. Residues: CASSFRYNYGYTF.

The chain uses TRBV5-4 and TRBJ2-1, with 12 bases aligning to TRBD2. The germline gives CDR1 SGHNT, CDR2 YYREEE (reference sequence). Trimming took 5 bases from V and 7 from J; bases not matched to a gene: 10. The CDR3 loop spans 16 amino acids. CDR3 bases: TGTGCCAGCAGAGACCGCGGACTAGCGGGACCTAATGAGCAGTTCTTC. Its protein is CASRDRGLAGPNEQFF.

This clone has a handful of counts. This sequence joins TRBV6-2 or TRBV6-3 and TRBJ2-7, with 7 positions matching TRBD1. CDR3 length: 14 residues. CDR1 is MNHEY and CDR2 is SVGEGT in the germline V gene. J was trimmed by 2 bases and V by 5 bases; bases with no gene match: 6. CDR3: CASSGTAFPYEQYF. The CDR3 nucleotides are TGTGCCAGCAGTGGGACAGCCTTTCCCTACGAGCAGTACTTC.

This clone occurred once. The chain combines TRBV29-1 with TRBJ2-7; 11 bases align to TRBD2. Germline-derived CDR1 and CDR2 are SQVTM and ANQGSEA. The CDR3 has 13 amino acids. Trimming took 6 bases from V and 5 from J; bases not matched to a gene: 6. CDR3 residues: CSVPLAGGNEQYF. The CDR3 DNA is TGCAGCGTCCCGCTAGCGGGAGGAAACGAGCAGTACTTC.